Presented here are 18 T cell receptor beta chains from one specimen sequenced in a study of sequential checkpoint blockade in melanoma. Noted treatment: randomized to nivolumab then ipilimumab (arm A) or the reverse (arm B). The table came from immunoSEQ multiplex PCR; TCRdb's copy has only in-frame clones and leaves some out. The sample yields roughly 5,000 clones, approximately 20% seen once. The sample was tumor tissue (inferred from file names), taken from a patient given nivolumab and ipilimumab in sequence. Receptors were obtained from a human donor with melanoma.

The chain carries TRBV29-1 and TRBJ2-3; D is unresolved. V lost 7 bases to trimming and J lost 0 bases, with 8 bases between them. Germline CDR1 SQVTM, CDR2 ANQGSEA. The CDR3 is 12 amino acids. CDR3 in amino acids: CSGRESTDTQYF. The CDR3 coding sequence is TGCAGCGGAAGGGAAAGCACAGATACGCAGTATTTT.

The chain links TRBV6-8 to TRBJ2-7; D tentatively reads TRBD1 or TRBD2 (5 bases each). The V end was cut by 6 bases, the J end by 3 bases, with 12 bases between. The CDR3 is 13 residues long. The V gene's germline CDR1 is MNHGY and CDR2 SAAAGT. The CDR3 nucleotides read TGTGCCAGCAGAGAAGGGGAGCTCTACGAGCAGTACTTC. Its translation: CASREGELYEQYF.

This clone has more than one count but fewer than ten. This rearrangement joins TRBV30 to TRBJ2-5; TRBD1 matches at 10 bases. J was trimmed by 4 bases and V by 2 bases; bases with no gene match: 7. The CDR3 totals 15 residues. Germline V gives CDR1 GTSNPN, CDR2 SVGIG (reference sequence). CDR3 DNA: TGTGCCTGGAGTCAGACAGGGGGCATAGGAGAGACCCAGTACTTC. As protein: CAWSQTGGIGETQYF. Full variable domain (rest looked up from reference TRBV30 and TRBJ2-5): SQTIHQWPATLVQPVGSPLSLECTVEGTSNPNLYWYRQAAGRGLQLLFYSVGIGQISSEVPQNLSASRPQDRQFILSSKKLLLSDSGFYLCAWSQTGGIGETQYFGPGTRLLVL.

This clone was observed a few times. The CDR3 loop reads CASSISRANTEAFF. CDR3 DNA: TGTGCCAGTAGTATATCCAGGGCGAACACTGAAGCTTTCTTT. V and J are TRBV19 and TRBJ1-1; D is possibly TRBD1 (5 bases). Trimming took 2 bases from V and 1 from J, leaving 8 bases between them. This CDR3 region has 14 residues. Germline V gene data show CDR1 as LNHDA and CDR2 as SQIVND (reference sequence). The whole variable domain, filled in from reference TRBV19 and TRBJ1-1, reads DGGITQSPKYLFRKEGQNVTLSCEQNLNHDAMYWYRQDPGQGLRLIYYSQIVNDFQKGDIAEGYSVSREKKESFPLTVTSAQKNPTAFYLCASSISRANTEAFFGQGTRLTVV.

This clone was seen a few times. The V gene is TRBV6-8, the J gene TRBJ2-3; the match to TRBD1 covers 8 bases. Trimming removed 6 bases from V and 5 bases from J; junction bases left unmatched: 10. Germline V gives CDR1 MNHGY, CDR2 SAAAGT. The CDR3 totals 15 residues. The DNA for the CDR3 is TGTGCCAGCAGAAGGCAGGGGGCTACGGGAGATACGCAGTATTTT. Encoded protein: CASRRQGATGDTQYF.

V usage is TRBV11-3 and J usage is TRBJ2-4; tentative D call: TRBD2 (6 bases). The CDR3 is 16 amino acids. The V end was cut by 5 bases, the J end by 4 bases, with 18 bases between. Germline CDR1 and CDR2: SGHNT and YENEEA. The CDR3: CASSERGAGLKNIQYF. The CDR3 DNA is TGTGCCAGCAGCGAACGGGGAGCGGGCCTAAAAAACATTCAGTACTTC.

The chain combines TRBV18 with TRBJ2-3; 8 bases are shared with TRBD1. V lost 0 bases and J lost 8; bases outside the gene matches: 10. The CDR3 spans 16 residues. From germline, CDR1 is KGHSH and CDR2 LQKENI. As DNA, the CDR3 is TGTGCCAGCTCACCACCAAGGGACAGGTTAACGGGTACGCAGTATTTT. Protein sequence: CASSPPRDRLTGTQYF.

This clone is labeled as large. The chain couples TRBV28 to TRBJ2-5; the match to TRBD2 covers 14 bases. The CDR3 runs to 15 residues. V was clipped by 5 bases and J by 4 bases; unmatched bases: 3. The germline CDR1 and CDR2 sequences are MDHEN and SYDVKM. Here the CDR3 reads CASSAGTSGRETQYF. In DNA form, the CDR3 reads TGTGCCAGCAGTGCAGGGACTAGCGGGAGAGAGACCCAGTACTTC.

The rearrangement joins TRBV12-1 to TRBJ2-1; the table's D gene call, TRBD2, was not cross checked with the DNA. TRBV12-1 has pseudogene status. This CDR3 comprises 16 residues. The CDR3 loop is CASSGGSGAPCDEQFF. Here the CDR3 DNA reads TGTGCCAGCAGCGGGGGTAGCGGGGCCCCCTGCGATGAGCAGTTCTTC.

This clone was found a few times. The chain joins TRBV6-8 to TRBJ2-5; 8 nucleotides align to TRBD1. The germline V gene has CDR1 MNHGY and CDR2 SAAAGT. The ends lost 4 bases at V and 1 base at J; junction bases unmatched: 5. The CDR3 is made up of 15 amino acids. The CDR3 DNA reads TGTGCCAGCAGTTGGGACAGGACCTTCCAAGAGACCCAGTACTTC. Protein product: CASSWDRTFQETQYF.

The V and J genes are TRBV2 and TRBJ2-2; D not certain. CDR1 and CDR2 from the germline V gene are SNHLY and FYNNEI. V dropped 3 bases and J dropped 5 bases, with 4 bases sitting between them. The length of the CDR3 is 12 residues. The CDR3 reads CASSDDTGELFF. The CDR3 bases are TGTGCCAGCAGTGATGATACCGGGGAGCTGTTTTTT. Variable domain in full (rest from reference TRBV2 and TRBJ2-2): EPEVTQTPSHQVTQMGQEVILRCVPISNHLYFYWYRQILGQKVEFLVSFYNNEISEKSEIFDDQFSVERPDGSNFTLKIRSTKLEDSAMYFCASSDDTGELFFGEGSRLTVL.

This clone has a handful of counts. The J gene is TRBJ2-5, the V gene TRBV28; either TRBD1 or TRBD2 may fit D (5 bases each). The CDR3 totals 14 residues. V lost 5 bases and J lost 1, with 11 bases in between. CDR1 is MDHEN, CDR2 SYDVKM, per germline. This chain's CDR3 is CASSRGVLQETQYF. The CDR3 DNA reads as TGTGCCAGCAGTAGAGGGGTCCTCCAAGAGACCCAGTACTTC.

The CDR3 is CARKNRDLGQPQHF. The CDR3 region has the DNA TGTGCCCGCAAGAACAGGGATCTCGGTCAGCCCCAGCATTTT. V and J are TRBV19 and TRBJ1-5; D perhaps matches TRBD1 (6 bases). The CDR3 length is 14 residues. Germline V gene data show CDR1 as LNHDA and CDR2 as SQIVND (reference sequence). Trimming cost V 11 bases and J 6 bases, with 20 bases left between them.

The rearrangement joins TRBV10-2 to TRBJ1-3, with 8 bases lining up with TRBD1. Germline CDR1 reads WSHSY; CDR2 reads SAAADI. The CDR3 runs 15 residues. Trimming at V came to 5 bases and at J to 0 bases, leaving 3 bases not matched to a gene. The CDR3 DNA sequence: TGCGCCAGCAGTCGGACAGGGAGCTCTGGAAACACCATATATTTT. Protein product: CASSRTGSSGNTIYF.

Relative to its sample, this clone is medium-sized (0.01 to 0.1%). The CDR3 spells CASRRKGDGDNYGYTF. CDR3 coding DNA: TGTGCCAGCAGGCGAAAGGGGGACGGCGATAACTATGGCTACACCTTC. The chain carries TRBV6-8 and TRBJ1-2, with D possibly being TRBD1 (6 bases). Germline assignment: CDR1 MNHGY and CDR2 SAAAGT. This CDR3 contains 16 residues. V was clipped by 6 bases and J by 1 base, with 18 bases between them.

This clone was picked up a small number of times. The chain is built from TRBV18 and TRBJ2-4; 7 nucleotides agree with TRBD1. CDR3 length equals 16 residues. Germline CDR1 reads KGHSH; CDR2 reads LQKENI. V was pared by 1 base and J by 0 bases, with 3 bases of the junction left unmatched. In DNA, the CDR3 is TGTGCCAGCTCACCACTGCCAGGGGGAGCCAAAAACATTCAGTACTTC. This translates into CASSPLPGGAKNIQYF.

The gene calls are TRBV28 and TRBJ2-1; no firm D call. Trimming took 7 bases from V and 4 from J, leaving 17 bases between them. Per germline, CDR1 MDHEN and CDR2 SYDVKM. CDR3 length: 15 amino acids. The chain's CDR3 is CASTKTLLLYNEQFF. The DNA of the CDR3 is TGTGCCAGCACCAAGACACTCCTCCTTTACAATGAGCAGTTCTTC.

The chain couples TRBV9 to TRBJ1-2, with 12 positions matching TRBD1. Germline CDR1 SGDLS, CDR2 YYNGEE. The CDR3 covers 13 residues. J lost 6 bases, V lost 7 bases, and 4 bases had no gene match. The CDR3 nucleotides read TGTGCCAGCGAAGGGACAGGGGGCCATGGCTACACCTTC. Its protein is CASEGTGGHGYTF.